The rows below give T cell receptor beta chains drawn from one sample of a study of a mutant IDH1 vaccine in newly diagnosed glioma. Sequenced by immunoSEQ multiplex PCR; TCRdb stores in-frame clones only, minus some. There are some 23,000 clones in the sample; 93% occur only once, and 1% to 1.5% lies in the top ten. This material consisted of PBMCs, taken from a glioma patient treated with radiotherapy, temozolomide or both. The source of these receptors is a man aged 40-55 years with glioma. The conserved cysteine and the conserved F or W are not part of the CDR3 here. Fields, in order: J gene, V gene, CDR3 protein.

TRBJ1-3,TRBV10-3,AISESVRRGSGNTIY
TRBJ2-3,TRBV27,ASSARDRGKENTQY
TRBJ1-1,TRBV27,ASSSFGDSSIEAF
TRBJ2-3,TRBV7-3,ASSPLPTDTQY
TRBJ2-5,TRBV11-2,ASSHLEETQY
TRBJ1-1,TRBV19,ASRITGVGTEAF
TRBJ1-6,TRBV6-4,ASSPSGTFH
TRBJ1-2,TRBV5-6,ASSLEVIARNYGYT
TRBJ1-5,TRBV2,ASSYGDRGYSNQPQH
NA,TRBV6-6,ASSFSGDSSSYEQY
TRBJ1-1,TRBV5-6,ASSLGGRTLEAF
TRBJ2-1,TRBV19,ASSVTSADNEQF
TRBJ1-1,TRBV5-4,ASNRAGALNTEAF
TRBJ2-1,TRBV5-6,ASSSTSGFYNEQF
TRBJ2-3,TRBV7-6,ASSLGVGDTQY
TRBJ1-1,TRBV7-9,ASNARAIGEAF
TRBJ2-7,TRBV28,ASSLSGSSYEQY
TRBJ1-1,TRBV29-1,SVGGVSTEAF
TRBJ2-5,TRBV27,ASSFLAGGLETQY
TRBJ2-7,TRBV18,ASSPGYEQY
TRBJ2-7,TRBV2,ASSRDLGGTNYEQY
TRBJ2-3,TRBV6-5,ASSYGGQPTDTQY
TRBJ1-1,TRBV27,ASRGQSMNTEAF
TRBJ1-2,TRBV19,ASSMGTYGGGYT
NA,TRBV27,ASSLEAGRGEQY
TRBJ2-1,TRBV10-3,AISGVSVNNEQF
TRBJ1-2,TRBV6-6,ASSYLTGGDYT
TRBJ1-2,TRBV5-1,ASSPADDYGYT
TRBJ2-3,TRBV7-9,ASSHRGQGTDTQY
TRBJ1-1,TRBV7-9,ASSPGALLPNTEAF
TRBJ2-7,TRBV10-3,AISYDSAREEQY
TRBJ2-5,TRBV7-9,ASSLVGGGQRQETQY
TRBJ1-1,TRBV23-1,ASSQEYERNTEAF
TRBJ2-1,TRBV30,AWSGSGWDHNEQF
TRBJ2-7,TRBV6-1,ASSGEEGSSYEQY
TRBJ1-4,TRBV15,ATSSRDTATNEKLF
TRBJ2-1,TRBV4-3,ASSPRGSGGYNEQF
TRBJ2-1,TRBV18,ASSLGTSPDNEQF
TRBJ1-3,TRBV9,ASSVGHLTSGNTIY
TRBJ1-2,TRBV5-6,ASSLPGGSYGYT
TRBJ2-2,TRBV2,ASSGTGWNTGELF
TRBJ2-5,TRBV4-1,ASSSSGGAGETQY
TRBJ2-7,TRBV6-4,ASSDSTRLGLAGEGGDEQY
TRBJ2-3,TRBV29-1,SASRGSSTDTQY
TRBJ2-1,TRBV30,AWSVAGGRDEQF
TRBJ2-7,TRBV5-1,ASSLTGGGLAYEQY
TRBJ2-5,TRBV5-4,ASSSAGFGTQY
TRBJ1-4,TRBV29-1,SVVGTGEKLF
TRBJ1-1,TRBV6-1,ANKKGSGEAF
TRBJ2-2,TRBV2,ASSGPHQPGELF
TRBJ1-5,TRBV7-8,ASSGGTNQPQH
TRBJ1-4,TRBV7-8,ASSQGSSEKLF
TRBJ2-1,TRBV4-3,ASSQERGKEQF
TRBJ1-5,TRBV2,ASTDGLWAQPQH
TRBJ2-3,TRBV30,AWSLNAREQY